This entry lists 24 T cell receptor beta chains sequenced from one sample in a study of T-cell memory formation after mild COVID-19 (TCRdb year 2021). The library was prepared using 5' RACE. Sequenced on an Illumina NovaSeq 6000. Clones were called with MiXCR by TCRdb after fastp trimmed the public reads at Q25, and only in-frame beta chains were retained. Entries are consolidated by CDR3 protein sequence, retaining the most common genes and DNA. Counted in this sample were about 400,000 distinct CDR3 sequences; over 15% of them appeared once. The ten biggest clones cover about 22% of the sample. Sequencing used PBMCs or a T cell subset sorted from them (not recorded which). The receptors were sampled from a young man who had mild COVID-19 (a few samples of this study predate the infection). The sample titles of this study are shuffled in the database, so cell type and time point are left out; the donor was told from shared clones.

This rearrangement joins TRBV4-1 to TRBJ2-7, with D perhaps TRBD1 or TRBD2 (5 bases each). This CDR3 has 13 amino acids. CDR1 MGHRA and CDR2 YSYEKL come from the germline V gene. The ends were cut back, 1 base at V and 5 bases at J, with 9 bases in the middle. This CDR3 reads CASSQGRGDEQYF. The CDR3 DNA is TGCGCCAGCAGCCAAGGCCGAGGGGACGAGCAGTACTTC.

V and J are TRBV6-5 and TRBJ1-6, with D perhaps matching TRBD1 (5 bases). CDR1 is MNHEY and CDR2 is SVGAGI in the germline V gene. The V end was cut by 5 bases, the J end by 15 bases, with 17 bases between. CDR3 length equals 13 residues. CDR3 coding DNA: TGTGCCAGCAGTCAGCCGGGGGGGAATCTCCTCCACTTT. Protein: CASSQPGGNLLHF.

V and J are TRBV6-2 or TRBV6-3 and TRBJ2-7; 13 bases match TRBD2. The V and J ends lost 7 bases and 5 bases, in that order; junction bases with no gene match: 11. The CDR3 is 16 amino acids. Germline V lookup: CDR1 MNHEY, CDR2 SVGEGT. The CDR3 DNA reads TGTGCCAGCATCCGTGGACTAGCGGGGGCCCACGACGAGCAGTACTTC. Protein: CASIRGLAGAHDEQYF.

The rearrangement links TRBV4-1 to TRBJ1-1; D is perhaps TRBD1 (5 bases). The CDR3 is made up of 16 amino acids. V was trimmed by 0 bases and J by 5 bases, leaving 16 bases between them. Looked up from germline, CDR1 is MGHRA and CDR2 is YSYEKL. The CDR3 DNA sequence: TGCGCCAGCAGCCAAGAAGGGAGCCTTTGGGGGACTGAAGCTTTCTTT. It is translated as CASSQEGSLWGTEAFF.

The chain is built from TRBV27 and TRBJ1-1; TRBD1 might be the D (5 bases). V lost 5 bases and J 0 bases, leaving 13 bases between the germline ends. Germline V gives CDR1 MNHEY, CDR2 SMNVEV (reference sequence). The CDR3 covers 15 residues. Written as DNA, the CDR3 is TGTGCCAGCAGTGCCCAGGGAACTATGAACACTGAAGCTTTCTTT. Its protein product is CASSAQGTMNTEAFF.

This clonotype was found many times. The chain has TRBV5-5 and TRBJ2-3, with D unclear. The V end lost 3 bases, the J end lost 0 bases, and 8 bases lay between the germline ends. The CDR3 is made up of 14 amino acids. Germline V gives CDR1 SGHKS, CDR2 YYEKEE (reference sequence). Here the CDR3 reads CASSSGPSTDTQYF. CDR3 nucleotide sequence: TGTGCCAGCAGCTCCGGGCCTAGCACAGATACGCAGTATTTT. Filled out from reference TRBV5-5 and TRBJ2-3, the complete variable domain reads DAGVTQSPTHLIKTRGQQVTLRCSPISGHKSVSWYQQVLGQGPQFIFQYYEKEERGRGNFPDRFSARQFPNYSSELNVNALLLGDSALYLCASSSGPSTDTQYFGPGTRLTVL.

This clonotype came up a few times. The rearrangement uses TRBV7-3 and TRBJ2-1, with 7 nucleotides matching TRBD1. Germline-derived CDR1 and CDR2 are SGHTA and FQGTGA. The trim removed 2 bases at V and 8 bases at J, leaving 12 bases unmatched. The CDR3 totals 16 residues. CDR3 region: CASSLPPREGAYEQFF. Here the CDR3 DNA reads TGTGCCAGCAGCTTACCCCCACGCGAGGGGGCCTATGAGCAGTTCTTC. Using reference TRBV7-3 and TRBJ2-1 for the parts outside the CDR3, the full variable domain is GAGVSQTPSNKVTEKGKYVELRCDPISGHTALYWYRQSLGQGPEFLIYFQGTGAADDSGLPNDRFFAVRPEGSVSTLKIQRTERGDSAVYLCASSLPPREGAYEQFFGPGTRLTVL.

The CDR3 is CASSNTRGNQPQHF. The CDR3 DNA follows: TGTGCCAGCAGTAACACCCGCGGCAATCAGCCCCAGCATTTT. The chain joins TRBV7-2 to TRBJ1-5; D gene unclear. The CDR3 length is 14 residues. The V end lost 6 bases, the J end lost 2 bases, and 11 bases lay between the germline ends. Germline CDR1 reads SGHTA; CDR2 reads FQGNSA.

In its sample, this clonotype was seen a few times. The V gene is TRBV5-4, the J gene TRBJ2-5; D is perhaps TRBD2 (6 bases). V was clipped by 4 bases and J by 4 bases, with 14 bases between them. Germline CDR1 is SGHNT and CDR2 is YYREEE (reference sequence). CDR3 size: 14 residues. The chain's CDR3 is CASSGTGVRETQYF. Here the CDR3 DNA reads TGTGCCAGCAGCGGTACGGGGGTACGAGAGACCCAGTACTTC. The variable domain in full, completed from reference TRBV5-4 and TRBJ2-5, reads ETGVTQSPTHLIKTRGQQVTLRCSSQSGHNTVSWYQQALGQGPQFIFQYYREEENGRGNFPPRFSGLQFPNYSSELNVNALELDDSALYLCASSGTGVRETQYFGPGTRLLVL.

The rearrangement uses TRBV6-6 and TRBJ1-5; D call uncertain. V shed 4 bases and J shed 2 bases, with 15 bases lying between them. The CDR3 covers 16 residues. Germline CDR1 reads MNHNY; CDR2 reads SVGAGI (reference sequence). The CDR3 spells CASSSVGRHGNQPQHF. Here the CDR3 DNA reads TGTGCCAGCAGTTCGGTGGGGAGGCATGGCAATCAGCCCCAGCATTTT.

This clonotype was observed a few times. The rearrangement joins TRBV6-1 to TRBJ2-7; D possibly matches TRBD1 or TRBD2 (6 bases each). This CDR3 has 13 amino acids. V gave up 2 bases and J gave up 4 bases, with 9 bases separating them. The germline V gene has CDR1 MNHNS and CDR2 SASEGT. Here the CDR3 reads CASSERGAYEQYV. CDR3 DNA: TGTGCCAGCAGTGAAAGGGGGGCGTACGAGCAGTACGTC.

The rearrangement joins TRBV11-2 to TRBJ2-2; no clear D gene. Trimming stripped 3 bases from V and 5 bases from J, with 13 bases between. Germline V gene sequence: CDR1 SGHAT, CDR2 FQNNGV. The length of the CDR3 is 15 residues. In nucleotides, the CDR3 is TGTGCCAGCAGCTTGTGGACCCCAAGGACCGGGGAGCTGTTTTTT. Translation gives CASSLWTPRTGELFF.

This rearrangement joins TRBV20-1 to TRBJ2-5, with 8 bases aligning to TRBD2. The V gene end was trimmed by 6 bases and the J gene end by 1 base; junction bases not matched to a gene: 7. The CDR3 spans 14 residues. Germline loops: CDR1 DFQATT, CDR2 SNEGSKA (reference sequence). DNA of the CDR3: TGCAGTGCGCCCCCCCGGGGGGGCCAAGAGACCCAGTACTTC. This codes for CSAPPRGGQETQYF.

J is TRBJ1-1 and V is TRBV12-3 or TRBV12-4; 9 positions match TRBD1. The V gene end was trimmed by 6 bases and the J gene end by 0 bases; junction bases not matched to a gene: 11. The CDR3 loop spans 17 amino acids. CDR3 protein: CASSPLRQGGMNTEAFF. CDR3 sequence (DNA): TGTGCCAGCAGCCCCCTCCGACAGGGGGGCATGAACACTGAAGCTTTCTTT.

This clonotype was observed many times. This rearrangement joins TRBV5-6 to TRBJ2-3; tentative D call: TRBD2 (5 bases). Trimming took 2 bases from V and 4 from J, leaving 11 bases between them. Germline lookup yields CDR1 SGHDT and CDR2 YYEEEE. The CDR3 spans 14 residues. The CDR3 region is CASSLGLAADTQYF. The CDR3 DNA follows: TGTGCCAGCAGCTTAGGGCTAGCAGCAGATACGCAGTATTTT.

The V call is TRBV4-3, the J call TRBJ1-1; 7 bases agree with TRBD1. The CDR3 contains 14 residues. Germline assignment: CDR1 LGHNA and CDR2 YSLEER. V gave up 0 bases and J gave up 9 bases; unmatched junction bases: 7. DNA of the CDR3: TGCGCCAGCAGCCAAGATCTCAGGGGGGAGAAAGCTTTCTTT. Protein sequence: CASSQDLRGEKAFF.

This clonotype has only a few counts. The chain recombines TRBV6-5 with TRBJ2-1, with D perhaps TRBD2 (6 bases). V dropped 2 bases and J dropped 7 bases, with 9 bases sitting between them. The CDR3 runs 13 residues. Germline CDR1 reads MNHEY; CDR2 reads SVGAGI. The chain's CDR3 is CASSYTLANEQFF. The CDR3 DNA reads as TGTGCCAGCAGTTACACTCTAGCGAATGAGCAGTTCTTC.

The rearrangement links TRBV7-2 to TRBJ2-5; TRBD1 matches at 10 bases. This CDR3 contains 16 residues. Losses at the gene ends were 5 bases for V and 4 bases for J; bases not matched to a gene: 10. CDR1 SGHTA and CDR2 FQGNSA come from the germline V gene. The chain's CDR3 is CASSPPGQGTVETQYF. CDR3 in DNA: TGTGCCAGCAGCCCTCCGGGACAGGGGACGGTAGAGACCCAGTACTTC.

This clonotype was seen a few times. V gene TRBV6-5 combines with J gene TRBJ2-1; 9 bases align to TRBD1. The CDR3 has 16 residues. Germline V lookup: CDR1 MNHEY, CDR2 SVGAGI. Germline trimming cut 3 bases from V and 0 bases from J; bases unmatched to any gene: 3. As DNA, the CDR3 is TGTGCCAGCAGTTATCCGACAGGGGGCTCCTACAATGAGCAGTTCTTC. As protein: CASSYPTGGSYNEQFF.

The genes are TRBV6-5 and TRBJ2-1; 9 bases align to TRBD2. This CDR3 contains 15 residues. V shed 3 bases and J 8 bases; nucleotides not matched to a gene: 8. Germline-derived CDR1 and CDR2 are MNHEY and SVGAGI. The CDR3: CASSYSAGGPHEQFF. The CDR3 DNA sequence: TGTGCCAGCAGTTATTCTGCGGGGGGGCCCCATGAGCAGTTCTTC.

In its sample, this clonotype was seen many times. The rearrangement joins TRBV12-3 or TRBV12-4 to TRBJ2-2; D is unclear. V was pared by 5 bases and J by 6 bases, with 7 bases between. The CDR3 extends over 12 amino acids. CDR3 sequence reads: CASSVGAGELFF. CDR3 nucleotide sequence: TGTGCCAGCAGTGTTGGGGCCGGGGAGCTGTTTTTT.

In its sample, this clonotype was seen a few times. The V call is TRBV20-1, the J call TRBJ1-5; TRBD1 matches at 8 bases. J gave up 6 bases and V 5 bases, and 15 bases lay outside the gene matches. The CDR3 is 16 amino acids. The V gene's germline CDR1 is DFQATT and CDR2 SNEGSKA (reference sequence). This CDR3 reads CSAHPGSRGRSQPQHF. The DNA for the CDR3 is TGCAGTGCTCACCCGGGGTCCAGGGGGCGAAGTCAGCCCCAGCATTTT.

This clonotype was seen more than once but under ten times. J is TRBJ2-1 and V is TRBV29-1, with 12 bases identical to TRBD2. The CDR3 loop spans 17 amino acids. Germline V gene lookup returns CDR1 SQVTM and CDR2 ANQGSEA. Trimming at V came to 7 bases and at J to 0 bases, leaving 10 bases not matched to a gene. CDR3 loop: CSALLAGGLSSYNEQFF. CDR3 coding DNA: TGCAGCGCGCTACTAGCGGGGGGACTGAGCTCCTACAATGAGCAGTTCTTC.

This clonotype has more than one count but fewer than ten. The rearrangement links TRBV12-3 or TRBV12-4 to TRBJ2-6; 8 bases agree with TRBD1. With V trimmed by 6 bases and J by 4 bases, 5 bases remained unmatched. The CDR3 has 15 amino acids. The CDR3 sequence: CASRLRGRGANVLTF. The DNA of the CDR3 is TGTGCCAGCAGGCTCAGGGGGCGAGGGGCCAACGTCCTGACTTTC.